These 8 T cell receptor beta chains were sequenced from one sample in a study (dated by TCRdb to the mid-2010s). Receptor amplification or capture employed RT-PCR. Sequenced on an Illumina MiSeq. TCRdb ran its own pipeline on the public reads, namely fastp trimming at Q25 and MiXCR clone calling, and kept in-frame beta chains. Duplicate CDR3 protein sequences are folded into a single record with the most common DNA and genes. In all, the sample holds about 700,000 distinct CDR3 sequences, and approximately 15% of those were seen once. The top ten clones comprise 3.6% of the sample. The sequenced sample was memory CD4+ T cells from blood. These receptor sequences come from a female donor in good health, serving as a healthy control.

This clonotype was found a few times. The J gene is TRBJ2-3, the V gene TRBV12-3 or TRBV12-4; 11 bases fit TRBD1. This CDR3 region has 15 residues. Trimming at V came to 7 bases and at J to 7 bases, leaving 10 bases not matched to a gene. DNA for the CDR3: TGTGCCAGCACCCCTCGGACAGGGGGCACTTATACGCAGTATTTT. It translates to CASTPRTGGTYTQYF.

The V call is TRBV5-1, the J call TRBJ2-1, with 7 bases lining up with TRBD2. The CDR3 totals 17 residues. The ends lost 3 bases at V and 3 bases at J; junction bases unmatched: 12. Germline V gene data show CDR1 as SGHRS and CDR2 as YFSETQ. CDR3 sequence reads: CASSSRTGAGDYNEQFF. Here the CDR3 DNA reads TGCGCCAGCAGCTCCCGTACTGGGGCGGGGGACTACAATGAGCAGTTCTTC.

This clonotype was counted a few times. V gene TRBV3-1 combines with J gene TRBJ2-7; no clear D gene. V was pared by 1 base and J by 10 bases, with 26 bases between. The length of the CDR3 is 17 residues. Germline V gene lookup returns CDR1 LGHDT and CDR2 YNNKEL (reference sequence). CDR3 DNA: TGTGCCAGCAGCCAAGTATCCCCCGGGCAGGCCCGTTTCATACAGTACTTC. Protein product: CASSQVSPGQARFIQYF.

The J gene is TRBJ2-5, the V gene TRBV27; D is possibly TRBD2 (6 bases). Trimming shortened V by 5 bases and J by 4 bases, and 20 bases separated the two germline ends. The CDR3 extends over 16 amino acids. Germline assignment: CDR1 MNHEY and CDR2 SMNVEV (reference sequence). The DNA of the CDR3 is TGTGCCAGCAGTCTCACCGGCGGCGGGGTACGAGAGACCCAGTACTTC. Translated, it gives CASSLTGGGVRETQYF.

CDR3 sequence reads: CASSFAGSDYEQYF. CDR3 nucleotides: TGTGCCAGCAGTTTCGCGGGGTCGGACTACGAGCAGTACTTC. V and J are TRBV6-2 or TRBV6-3 and TRBJ2-7, with D tentatively TRBD2 (6 bases). In germline, CDR1 is MNHEY, CDR2 SVGEGT. The ends were cut back, 4 bases at V and 3 bases at J, with 13 bases in the middle. This CDR3 region has 14 residues.

This clonotype was picked up one time. The gene calls are TRBV18 and TRBJ1-5, with D unresolved. This CDR3 contains 15 residues. Germline CDR1 KGHSH, CDR2 LQKENI. Deletions cut 6 bases from V and 2 bases from J, with 14 bases between. The CDR3 DNA is TGTGCCAGCTCGGTGGAAGGGTTGGGCAATCAGCCCCAGCATTTT. Its protein is CASSVEGLGNQPQHF.

This clonotype came up many times. This sequence joins TRBV10-3 and TRBJ2-1; 7 nucleotides match TRBD2. The CDR3 loop spans 14 amino acids. Germline values: CDR1 ENHRY, CDR2 SYGVKD. J was trimmed by 15 bases and V by 3 bases; bases with no gene match: 14. The DNA for the CDR3 is TGTGCCATCAGTGATGCGGGAGCCGCTCTCGTACGGTTCTTC. Protein: CAISDAGAALVRFF.

This chain links TRBV20-1 with TRBJ1-1; a weak D match, TRBD1 (5 bases). The length of the CDR3 is 15 residues. Germline V gives CDR1 DFQATT, CDR2 SNEGSKA (reference sequence). V was cut by 0 bases and J by 5 bases, with 16 bases left in between. The CDR3 is CSARDGGRGDTEAFF. CDR3 DNA sequence: TGCAGTGCTAGAGATGGAGGGAGGGGTGATACTGAAGCTTTCTTT.